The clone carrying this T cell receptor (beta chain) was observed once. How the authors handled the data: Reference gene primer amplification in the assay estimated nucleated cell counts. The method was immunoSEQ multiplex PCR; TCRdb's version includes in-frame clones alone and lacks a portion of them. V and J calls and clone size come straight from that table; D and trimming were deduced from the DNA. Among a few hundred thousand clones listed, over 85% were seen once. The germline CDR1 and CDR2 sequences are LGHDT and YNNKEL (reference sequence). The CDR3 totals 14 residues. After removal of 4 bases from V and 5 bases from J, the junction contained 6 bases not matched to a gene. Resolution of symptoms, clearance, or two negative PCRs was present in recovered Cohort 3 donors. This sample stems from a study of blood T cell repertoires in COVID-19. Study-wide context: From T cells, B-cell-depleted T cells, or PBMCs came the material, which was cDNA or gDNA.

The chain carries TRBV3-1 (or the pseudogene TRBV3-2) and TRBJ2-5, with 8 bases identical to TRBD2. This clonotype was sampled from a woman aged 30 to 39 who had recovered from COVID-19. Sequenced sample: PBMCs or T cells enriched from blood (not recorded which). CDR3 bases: TGTGCCAGCAGCCTCCGGGAGGGTCGGGAGACCCAGTACTTC. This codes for CASSLREGRETQYF.